The 6 T cell receptor beta chains below all came from one sample that was sequenced in a study of blood T cell repertoires in COVID-19. Method: immunoSEQ multiplex PCR; TCRdb's copy keeps in-frame clones and lacks some. The data hold about 190,000 clones, with 65% to 80% observed a single time. The specimen sequenced was peripheral blood. Receptor source: a man aged 50 to 60 who had recovered from COVID-19.

The chain has TRBV30 and TRBJ1-2, with D perhaps matching TRBD1 (5 bases). V was clipped by 4 bases and J by 4 bases, with 16 bases between them. This CDR3 is built from 14 residues. Germline-derived CDR1 and CDR2 are GTSNPN and SVGIG (reference sequence). In DNA, the CDR3 is TGTGCCTGGACTACAGGACCGGGTAGCTATGGCTACACCTTC. As protein: CAWTTGPGSYGYTF.

This chain's CDR3 is CASSYGGRSYGYTF. The CDR3 region has the DNA TGTGCCAGCAGTTACGGGGGGCGAAGCTATGGCTACACCTTC. This chain connects TRBV27 to TRBJ1-2; a possible D gene is TRBD1 (6 bases). Trimming took 4 bases from V and 4 from J, leaving 13 bases between them. Germline CDR1 and CDR2: MNHEY and SMNVEV (reference sequence). There are 14 residues in the CDR3.

This clone was picked up a small number of times. The chain employs TRBV4-3 and TRBJ2-1; 8 positions agree with TRBD2. Looked up from germline, CDR1 is LGHNA and CDR2 is YSLEER. The CDR3 is made up of 18 amino acids. Unmatched junction bases numbered 13, after V lost 3 bases and J lost 3 bases. CDR3 sequence (DNA): TGCGCCAGCAGCCAGGGGGCCAGCGGGGGCGGAGTCTACAATGAGCAGTTCTTC. It encodes CASSQGASGGGVYNEQFF.

CDR3 loop: CASRAPGALNEQYF. CDR3 sequence (DNA): TGTGCCAGCAGAGCGCCGGGAGCCCTCAACGAGCAGTACTTC. The rearrangement links TRBV11-2 to TRBJ2-7, with D perhaps TRBD2 (6 bases). The CDR3 extends over 14 amino acids. CDR1 and CDR2 (germline): SGHAT, FQNNGV. V was pared by 6 bases and J by 5 bases, with 17 bases between.

The chain is built from TRBV27 and TRBJ2-7; tentatively, D is TRBD1 (6 bases). The V gene's germline CDR1 is MNHEY and CDR2 SMNVEV (reference sequence). The length of the CDR3 is 15 residues. The V gene lost 3 bases and the J gene lost 2 bases, with 14 bases spanning the gap. CDR3 loop: CASSLLGQTTYEQYF. The DNA of the CDR3 is TGTGCCAGCAGTTTGCTAGGACAGACGACCTACGAGCAGTACTTC.

The chain recombines TRBV5-8 with TRBJ1-2, with 7 bases identical to TRBD1. Germline assignment: CDR1 SGHTS and CDR2 YDEGEE. V trimming: 2 bases; J trimming: 7 bases; junction bases outside the gene matches: 11. The CDR3 covers 15 residues. CDR3 nucleotides: TGTGCCAGCAGCTTAATCGGGACAGTCGAGAGTGGCTACACCTTC. Its translation is CASSLIGTVESGYTF.